These T cell receptor beta chains were read from a single sample in a study of patients and donors after allogeneic stem cell transplantation. Each CDR3 protein gets one entry after TCRdb re-called the RT-PCR reads with MiXCR. The data show some 960,000 distinct CDR3 sequences, around 17% seen once. Sample: blood, either unsorted or a sorted T cell fraction (not recorded which). Receptor source: a human donor who was either an allogeneic HSCT recipient or a stem cell or donor lymphocyte infusion donor (not recorded which). It is not recorded whose cells these are; they may come from a transplant donor. Each CDR3 is given with its conserved first and last residue. Each record gives: D gene, J gene, V gene, clone size, CDR3 DNA, CDR3 protein. A D gene is named only where the DNA matches it firmly. Clone size is not always given. Where it is, it says once, few, many or a class for expanded clones.

TRBD1,TRBJ1-2,TRBV19,.,TGTGCCAGTAGTACCGACAGGGAGAAATATGGCTACACCTTC,CASSTDREKYGYTF
TRBD2,TRBJ2-1,TRBV7-2,few,TGTGCCAGCAGCTTAGACCAGCGGGGGGGTTACAATGAGCAGTTCTTC,CASSLDQRGGYNEQFF
TRBD1,TRBJ1-1,TRBV20-1,.,TGCAGTGCTAGACACTTGACCCAGGGGGCCCTTGAAGCTTTCTTT,CSARHLTQGALEAFF
.,TRBJ1-5,TRBV12-3/TRBV12-4,.,TGTGCCGGGGGGCATACAGGGAATCAGCCCCAGCATTTT,CAGGHTGNQPQHF
TRBD2,TRBJ2-1,TRBV20-1,.,TGCAGTGCTATTACAAACCAGGGACTAGCGGGAGTGTCCTCCTACAATGAGCAGTTCTTC,CSAITNQGLAGVSSYNEQFF
TRBD1,TRBJ2-1,TRBV7-3,few,TGTGCCAGCAGACTTACAGGGGGCGAGAGTAATGAGCAGTTCTTC,CASRLTGGESNEQFF
.,TRBJ1-2,TRBV12-3/TRBV12-4,few,TGTGCCAGCAGTGAAACCCCCGACAGCGGCTATGGCTACACCTTC,CASSETPDSGYGYTF
.,TRBJ1-3,TRBV11-2,many,TGTGCCAGCAGCTTCCTGGAAGGCACCATATATTTT,CASSFLEGTIYF
TRBD1,TRBJ2-6,TRBV7-3,.,TGTGCCAGCAGCCGACAGGGCATTGCTGGGGCCAACGTCCTGACTTTC,CASSRQGIAGANVLTF
.,TRBJ2-7,TRBV6-6,few,TGTGCCACCACCGGGGGCAGGGCGAAGGAGCAGTACTTC,CATTGGRAKEQYF
.,TRBJ2-7,TRBV25-1,few,TGTGCCAGCAGTGCCAGGGTCAACGCCTACGAGCAGTACTTC,CASSARVNAYEQYF
.,TRBJ1-1,TRBV20-1,.,TGCAGTGCTAGAGAAATGTTGAACACTGAAGCTTTCTTT,CSAREMLNTEAFF
.,TRBJ2-3,TRBV18,.,TGTGCCAGCTCACTCAAGGGCGGAAGTTACACAGATACGCAGTATTTT,CASSLKGGSYTDTQYF
.,TRBJ2-2,TRBV4-3,.,TGCGCCAGCAGCCAAGTACAGGGCTGGACCGGGGAGCTGTTTTTT,CASSQVQGWTGELFF
.,TRBJ2-5,TRBV7-7,few,TGTGCTAGCAGCTTAGGGGACCCAAAAGAGACCCAGTACTTC,CASSLGDPKETQYF
TRBD1,TRBJ1-5,TRBV20-1,.,TGCAGTGCCAGGACAGGGGGCTCTACGAATCAGCCCCAGCATTTT,CSARTGGSTNQPQHF
.,TRBJ2-1,TRBV5-1,many,TGTGCCAGCAGTTTCCAAAATGAGCAGTTCTTC,CASSFQNEQFF
.,TRBJ1-4,TRBV5-1,few,TGCGCCAGCAGTCTGGGGGCTTTGGAAAAACTGTTTTTT,CASSLGALEKLFF
.,TRBJ1-3,TRBV7-9,few,TGTGCCAGCAGCCACTCAACTGTATACGTCGCCGGAAACACCATATATTTT,CASSHSTVYVAGNTIYF
.,TRBJ1-2,TRBV6-5,.,TGTGCCAGCAGTTACTCGGCCGGCGCGCGTGGGCCTAACTATGGCTACACCTTC,CASSYSAGARGPNYGYTF
.,TRBJ1-2,TRBV7-3,few,TGTGCCAGCAGCTTAAGGCCCGGGCCCTATGGCTACACCTTC,CASSLRPGPYGYTF
TRBD1,TRBJ2-6,TRBV11-2,once,TGTGCCAGCAGCCCGTCGGGACAGGCTTCTCTCTCTGGGGCCAACGTCCTGACTTTC,CASSPSGQASLSGANVLTF
TRBD1,TRBJ1-1,TRBV5-5,many,TGTGCCAGCAGCGAGGGGGCATTGAACACTGAAGCTTTCTTT,CASSEGALNTEAFF
.,TRBJ2-5,TRBV5-5,.,TGTGCCAGCAGCTTGGATGGGCGCCGAGGGGAGACCCAGTACTTC,CASSLDGRRGETQYF
TRBD2,TRBJ2-1,TRBV9,.,TGTGCCAGCAGCGTAGTTAGCGGGAGGGGAGGTGAGCAGTTCTTC,CASSVVSGRGGEQFF
TRBD2,TRBJ2-7,TRBV20-1,many,TGCAGTGCTCCGGGACTAGCGGTTCTCGAGCAGTACTTC,CSAPGLAVLEQYF
.,TRBJ1-3,TRBV12-3/TRBV12-4,.,TGTGCCAGCAGTTTTCATCAGCAAAACACCATATATTTT,CASSFHQQNTIYF
TRBD1,TRBJ2-7,TRBV13,.,TGTGCCAGCGGACGGAGGGACAGGGGCTACGAGCAGTACTTC,CASGRRDRGYEQYF
TRBD2,TRBJ2-7,TRBV5-1,few,TGCGCCAGCAGCTGGGGGGGAAGCTACTCCTACGAGCAGTACTTC,CASSWGGSYSYEQYF
.,TRBJ2-7,TRBV3-1,few,TGTGCCAGCAGCCTAACTCTAGGGGCGGGTGATCCCTACGAGCAGTACTTC,CASSLTLGAGDPYEQYF
.,TRBJ2-7,TRBV2,few,TGTGCCAGCAGTCAGACAGGAGAGCAGTACTTC,CASSQTGEQYF
.,TRBJ2-2,TRBV11-2,.,TGTGCCAGCAGCCGAGGACGCTGGGGGGCCGGGGAGCTGTTTTTT,CASSRGRWGAGELFF
.,TRBJ1-2,TRBV6-4,few,TGTGCCAGCAGCCCTGACGGATTCTATGGCTACACCTTC,CASSPDGFYGYTF
TRBD1,TRBJ1-6,TRBV5-1,.,TGCGCCAGCAGCTTAGCCGGGACAGACAATAATTCACCCCTCCACTTT,CASSLAGTDNNSPLHF
TRBD2,TRBJ2-1,TRBV20-1,.,TGCAGTGCTAGCCGACTAGCGGGAGTTGCTGAGCAGTTCTTC,CSASRLAGVAEQFF
TRBD1,TRBJ1-5,TRBV12-3/TRBV12-4,many,TGTGCCAGCAGTTTCAGGGGGGCGCAGGGTCAGCCCCAGCATTTT,CASSFRGAQGQPQHF
TRBD1,TRBJ1-2,TRBV6-1,.,TGTGCCAGCAGTACCCGGACAGGCGGAGGCTACACCTTC,CASSTRTGGGYTF
.,TRBJ2-5,TRBV4-2,.,TGTGCCAGCAGCCAGGGTACGGATGGGGGCCCCAGAGAGACCCAGTACTTC,CASSQGTDGGPRETQYF
.,TRBJ1-6,TRBV12-3/TRBV12-4,few,TGTGCCAGCAGTGCCGGGACACATAATTCACCCCTCCACTTT,CASSAGTHNSPLHF
.,TRBJ1-1,TRBV27,.,TGTGCCAGCAGTTTATCGAACGGCCCTGGAGGAGAAGCTTTCTTT,CASSLSNGPGGEAFF
.,TRBJ2-5,TRBV11-3,.,TGTGCCAGCAGCTTGGGGCTCGGACTGAAAGAGACCCAGTACTTC,CASSLGLGLKETQYF
TRBD2,TRBJ2-7,TRBV20-1,many,TGCAGTGCTAGAGATCGGGAAGCGGGGGGCTGGTACGAGCAGTACTTC,CSARDREAGGWYEQYF
TRBD2,TRBJ2-5,TRBV4-1,few,TGCGCCAGCAGCCAAGAACTCTCAGCGGGGAAAGAGACCCAGTACTTC,CASSQELSAGKETQYF
TRBD1,TRBJ1-5,TRBV6-2/TRBV6-3,.,TGTGCCAGCAGCGACAGGGCAAGCTATCAGCCCCAGCATTTT,CASSDRASYQPQHF
.,TRBJ2-7,TRBV27,.,TGTGCCAGCAGTTTAATCGGAGCGGCCTACGAGCAGTACTTC,CASSLIGAAYEQYF
TRBD1,TRBJ1-2,TRBV6-6,few,TGTGCCAGCAGTGGACAGGGAAGCTATGGCTACACCTTC,CASSGQGSYGYTF